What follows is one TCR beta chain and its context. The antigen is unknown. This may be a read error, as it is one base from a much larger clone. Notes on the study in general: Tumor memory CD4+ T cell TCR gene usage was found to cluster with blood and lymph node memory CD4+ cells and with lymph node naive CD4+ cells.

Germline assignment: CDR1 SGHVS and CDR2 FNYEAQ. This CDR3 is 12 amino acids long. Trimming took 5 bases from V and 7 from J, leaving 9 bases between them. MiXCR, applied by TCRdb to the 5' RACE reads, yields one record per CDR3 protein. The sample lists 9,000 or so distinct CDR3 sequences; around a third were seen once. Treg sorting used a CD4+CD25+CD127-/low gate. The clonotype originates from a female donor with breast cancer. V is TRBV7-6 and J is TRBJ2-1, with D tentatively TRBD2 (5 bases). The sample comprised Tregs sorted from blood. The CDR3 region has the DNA TGTGCCAGCAGCCATTGGAGGAATGAGCAGTTCTTC. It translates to CASSHWRNEQFF.